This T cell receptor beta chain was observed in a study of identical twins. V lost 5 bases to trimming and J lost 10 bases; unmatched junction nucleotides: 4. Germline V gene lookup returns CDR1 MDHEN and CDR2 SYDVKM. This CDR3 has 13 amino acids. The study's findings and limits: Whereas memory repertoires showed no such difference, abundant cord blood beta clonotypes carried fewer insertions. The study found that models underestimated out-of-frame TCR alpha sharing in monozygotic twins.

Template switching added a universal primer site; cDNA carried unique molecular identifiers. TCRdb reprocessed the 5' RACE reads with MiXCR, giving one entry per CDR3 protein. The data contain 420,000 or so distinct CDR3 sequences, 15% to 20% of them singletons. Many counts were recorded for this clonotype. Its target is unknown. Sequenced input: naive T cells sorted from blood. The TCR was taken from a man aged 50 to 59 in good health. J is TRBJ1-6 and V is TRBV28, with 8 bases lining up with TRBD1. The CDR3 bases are TGTGCCAGCAGTAGTGGACAGGGATCACCCCTCCACTTT. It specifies CASSSGQGSPLHF.